This T cell receptor (beta chain) was profiled in a study of blood T cell repertoires in COVID-19. Authors' methods: Using reference gene primer amplification, nucleated cell counts were estimated. The repertoire was sequenced with immunoSEQ multiplex PCR; TCRdb's copy has only in-frame clones and lacks some. The V and J calls and clone size were taken over from that table, and D and trimming were inferred from the DNA. The table lists 200,000 to 300,000 clones, more than 65% of them singletons, with about 2.1% in the top ten. This receptor was obtained from a man aged 35-49 years who had recovered from COVID-19. The sample taken for sequencing was peripheral blood.

The DNA for the CDR3 is TGTGCCAGCAGCTTGGAGGGAGGTACCTACGAGCAGTACTTC. Translating gives CASSLEGGTYEQYF. This sequence joins TRBV5-5 and TRBJ2-7; D is perhaps TRBD2 (6 bases). Per the germline V gene, CDR1 is SGHKS and CDR2 is YYEKEE (reference sequence). The CDR3 spans 14 residues. Deletions cut 0 bases from V and 2 bases from J, with 9 bases between.